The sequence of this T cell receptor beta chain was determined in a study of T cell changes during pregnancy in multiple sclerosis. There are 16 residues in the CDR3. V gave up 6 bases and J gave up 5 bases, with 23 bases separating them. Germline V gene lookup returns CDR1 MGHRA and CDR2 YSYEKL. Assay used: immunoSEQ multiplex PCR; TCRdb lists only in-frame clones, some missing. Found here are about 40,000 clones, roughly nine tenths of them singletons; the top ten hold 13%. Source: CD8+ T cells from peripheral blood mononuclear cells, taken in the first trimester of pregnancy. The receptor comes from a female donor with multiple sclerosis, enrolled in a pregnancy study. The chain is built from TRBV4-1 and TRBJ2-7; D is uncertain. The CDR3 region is CASSLIVGSESDEQYF. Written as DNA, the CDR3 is TGCGCCAGCAGTCTGATCGTGGGCAGTGAAAGTGACGAGCAGTACTTC.